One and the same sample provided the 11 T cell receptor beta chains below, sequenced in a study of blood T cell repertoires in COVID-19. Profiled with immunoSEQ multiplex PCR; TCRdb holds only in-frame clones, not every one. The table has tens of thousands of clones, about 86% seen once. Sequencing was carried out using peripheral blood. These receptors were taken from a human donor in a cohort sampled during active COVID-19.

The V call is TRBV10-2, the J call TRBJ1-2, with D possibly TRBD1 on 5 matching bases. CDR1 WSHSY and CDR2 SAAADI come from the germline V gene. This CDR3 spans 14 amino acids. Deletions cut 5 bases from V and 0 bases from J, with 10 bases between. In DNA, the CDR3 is TGCGCCAGCAGTCCAGGGCCCTCTAACTATGGCTACACCTTC. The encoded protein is CASSPGPSNYGYTF.

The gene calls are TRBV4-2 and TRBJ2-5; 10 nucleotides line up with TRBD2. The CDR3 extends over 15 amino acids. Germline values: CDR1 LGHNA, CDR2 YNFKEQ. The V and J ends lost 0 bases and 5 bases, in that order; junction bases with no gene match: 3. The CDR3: CASSQDVSGGETQYF. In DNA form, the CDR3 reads TGTGCCAGCAGCCAAGATGTTAGCGGGGGGGAGACCCAGTACTTC.

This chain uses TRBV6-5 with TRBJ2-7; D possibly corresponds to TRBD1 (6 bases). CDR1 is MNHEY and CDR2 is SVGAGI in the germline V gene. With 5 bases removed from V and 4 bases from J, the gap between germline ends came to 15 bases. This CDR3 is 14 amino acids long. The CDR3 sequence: CASSRTLQGYEQYF. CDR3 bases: TGTGCCAGCAGTCGGACCCTACAGGGTTACGAGCAGTACTTC.

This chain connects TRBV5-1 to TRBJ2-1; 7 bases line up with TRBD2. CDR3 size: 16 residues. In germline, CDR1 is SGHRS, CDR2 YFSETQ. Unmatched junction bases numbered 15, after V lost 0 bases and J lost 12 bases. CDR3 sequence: CASSLGIPGLPSPQFF. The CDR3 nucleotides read TGCGCCAGCAGCTTGGGAATACCGGGACTACCAAGCCCGCAGTTCTTC.

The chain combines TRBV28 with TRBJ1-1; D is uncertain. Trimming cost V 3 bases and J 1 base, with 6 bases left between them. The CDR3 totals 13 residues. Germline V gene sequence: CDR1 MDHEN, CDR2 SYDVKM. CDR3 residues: CASSFSRNTEAFF. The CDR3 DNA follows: TGTGCCAGCAGTTTTTCCAGGAACACTGAAGCTTTCTTT.

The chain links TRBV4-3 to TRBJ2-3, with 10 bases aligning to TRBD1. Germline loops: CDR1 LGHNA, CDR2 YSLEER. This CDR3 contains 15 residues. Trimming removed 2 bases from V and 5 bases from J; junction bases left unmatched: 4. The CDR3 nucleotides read TGCGCCAGCAGCCAACCGACAGGGGGCATAGATACGCAGTATTTT. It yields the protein CASSQPTGGIDTQYF.

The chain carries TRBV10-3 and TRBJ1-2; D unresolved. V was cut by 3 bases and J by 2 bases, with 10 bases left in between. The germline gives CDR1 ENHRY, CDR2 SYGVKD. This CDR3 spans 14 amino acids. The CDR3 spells CAISDPDTNYGYTF. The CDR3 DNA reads TGTGCCATCAGTGACCCAGACACGAACTATGGCTACACCTTC.

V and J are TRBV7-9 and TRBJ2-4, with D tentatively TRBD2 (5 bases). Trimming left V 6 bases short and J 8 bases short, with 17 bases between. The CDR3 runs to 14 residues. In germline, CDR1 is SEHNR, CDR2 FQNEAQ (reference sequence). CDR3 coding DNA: TGTGCCAGCAGATCGGACGGAAGGACTGACATTCAGTACTTC. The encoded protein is CASRSDGRTDIQYF.

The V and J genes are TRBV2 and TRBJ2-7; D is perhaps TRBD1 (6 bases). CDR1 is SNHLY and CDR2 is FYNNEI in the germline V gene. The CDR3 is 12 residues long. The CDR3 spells CAGQGHSYEQYF. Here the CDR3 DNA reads TGTGCTGGGCAGGGGCACTCCTACGAGCAGTACTTC.

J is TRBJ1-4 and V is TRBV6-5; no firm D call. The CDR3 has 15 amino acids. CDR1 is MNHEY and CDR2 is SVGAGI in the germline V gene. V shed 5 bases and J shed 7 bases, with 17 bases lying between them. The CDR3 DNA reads TGTGCCAGCAGTCCGTCCTCAGGTGGGAGTGAAAAACTGTTTTTT. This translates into CASSPSSGGSEKLFF.

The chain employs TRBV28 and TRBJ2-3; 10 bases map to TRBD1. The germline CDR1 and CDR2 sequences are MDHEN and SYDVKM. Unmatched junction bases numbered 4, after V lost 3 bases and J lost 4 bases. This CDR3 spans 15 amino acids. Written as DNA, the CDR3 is TGTGCCAGCAGTTTCGTAGGACAGGGGGCAGATACGCAGTATTTT. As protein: CASSFVGQGADTQYF.